This T cell receptor (beta chain) was captured by sequencing in a study of blood T cell repertoires in COVID-19. One Seattle source followed patients from active infection through their disease course. Sequencing used immunoSEQ multiplex PCR; TCRdb keeps in-frame clones, though not all of them. This sample has about 180,000 clones, with approximately 87% found just once. Trimming removed 2 bases at V and 3 bases at J, with 11 bases between. There are 15 residues in the CDR3. The V gene's germline CDR1 is WNHNN and CDR2 SYGVQD (reference sequence). This chain connects TRBV10-1 to TRBJ1-5; no firm D call. Sequencing input: peripheral blood. The sequence was collected from a woman between 70 and 85 years old with COVID-19, enrolled during active disease. For the CDR3, the DNA is TGCGCCAGCAGTGAGGTGGGCAGCCTCAATCAGCCCCAGCATTTT. The encoded protein is CASSEVGSLNQPQHF.